Sequencing of this T cell receptor beta chain was carried out in a study of read filtering for tumor transcriptome and immune sequencing. This library used roughly 370 ng RNA and molecular barcoded adaptors spanning alpha/delta and beta/gamma chains. TCRdb reanalysed the reads using MiXCR and keeps one entry per CDR3 protein. The sample holds approximately 58,000 distinct CDR3 sequences, roughly an eighth seen once. Study findings and constraints: Compared with RNA-seq, IR-seq gave much higher clonotype depth and reliability.

Germline V CDR1 and CDR2: LNHDA, SQIVND (reference sequence). This CDR3 has 17 residues. The V and J ends lost 2 bases and 2 bases respectively, with 15 bases between them. This clonotype was recorded a few times. Its antigen remains unidentified. Bone marrow was sampled from every patient at the time of active disease. The TCR was taken from a donor aged 40 or over with multiple myeloma. This rearrangement joins TRBV19 to TRBJ2-2; D gene ambiguous. The sample was a population of CD138-negative cells sorted from bone marrow. The CDR3 DNA sequence: TGTGCCAGTAGTATAAAATGGAGAGTGGGCAACACCGGGGAGCTGTTTTTT. Translated: CASSIKWRVGNTGELFF.